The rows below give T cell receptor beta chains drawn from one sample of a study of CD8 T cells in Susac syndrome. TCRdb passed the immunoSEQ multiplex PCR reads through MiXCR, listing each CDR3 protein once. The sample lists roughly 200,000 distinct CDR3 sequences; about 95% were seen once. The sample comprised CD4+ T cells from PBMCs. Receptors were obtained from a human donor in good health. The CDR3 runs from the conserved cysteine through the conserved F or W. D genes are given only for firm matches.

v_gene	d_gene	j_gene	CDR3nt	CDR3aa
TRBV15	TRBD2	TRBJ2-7	TGTGCCACCACCGGACCCGGGGGGGGCGAGCAGTACTTC	CATTGPGGGEQYF
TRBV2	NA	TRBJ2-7	TGTGCCAGCACGGAAGTTCTCTCCTACGAGCAGTACTTC	CASTEVLSYEQYF
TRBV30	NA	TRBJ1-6	TGTGCCTGGAGGCAGGACAATTCACCCCTCCACTTT	CAWRQDNSPLHF
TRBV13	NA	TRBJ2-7	TGTGCCAGCAGCTTATCAAGGGCCCAAACATTCTACGAGCAGTACTTC	CASSLSRAQTFYEQYF
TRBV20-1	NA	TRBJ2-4	TGCAGTGCGGTCGGGCGGGTGTCCAAAAACATTCAGTACTTC	CSAVGRVSKNIQYF
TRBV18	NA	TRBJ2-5	TGTGCCAGCTCACGAGCAGCTAAAGAGACCCAGTACTTC	CASSRAAKETQYF
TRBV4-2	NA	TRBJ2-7	TGTGCCAGCAGCCCTCGCCCCCTTGGCGACGAGCAGTACTTC	CASSPRPLGDEQYF
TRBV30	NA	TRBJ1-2	TGTGCCTGGACCACGGAACATTATGGCTACACCTTC	CAWTTEHYGYTF
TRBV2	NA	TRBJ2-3	TGTGCCAGCAGTGCGCGGCTGGCCACAGATACGCAGTATTTT	CASSARLATDTQYF
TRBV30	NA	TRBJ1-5	TGTGCCTGGAGCCATTTCATCGGTTCCTCGAGCAATCAGCCCCAGCATTTT	CAWSHFIGSSSNQPQHF
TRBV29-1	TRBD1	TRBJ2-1	TGCAGCATAACCGGGACAGGGTCGGGAAATGAGCAGTTCTTC	CSITGTGSGNEQFF
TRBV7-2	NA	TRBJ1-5	TGTGCCAGCAGCTCGGAGAGCAATCAGCCCCAGCATTTT	CASSSESNQPQHF
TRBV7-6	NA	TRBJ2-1	TGTGCCAGCAGCTTAGCGGAGGTTTACAATGAGCAGTTCTTC	CASSLAEVYNEQFF
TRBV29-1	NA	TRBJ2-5	TGCAGCGTTGGAGACAGCGGGGAGACCCAGTACTTC	CSVGDSGETQYF
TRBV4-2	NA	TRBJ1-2	TGTGCCAGCAGCCAAGACGGCGTCGATTATGGCTACACCTTC	CASSQDGVDYGYTF
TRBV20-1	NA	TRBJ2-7	TGCAGTGCTAGATGGAGGGTGTCTTACGAGCAGTACTTC	CSARWRVSYEQYF
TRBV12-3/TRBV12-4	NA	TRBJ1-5	TGTGCCAGCGCTAACAAAGGGAGTCAGCCCCAGCATTTT	CASANKGSQPQHF
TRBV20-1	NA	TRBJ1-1	TGCAGTGCTAGAGGTGTATTAAGGTACAGGAGGAACACTGAAGCTTTCTTT	CSARGVLRYRRNTEAFF
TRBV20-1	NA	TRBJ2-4	TGCAGTGCTTTCCTTACGAACATTCAGTACTTC	CSAFLTNIQYF
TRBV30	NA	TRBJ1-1	TGTGCCTGGAGTGTACGAGGGCATTCTGAAGCTTTCTTT	CAWSVRGHSEAFF
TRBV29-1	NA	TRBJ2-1	TGCAGCGGAATGGGTGGGAGCGTCGATGAGCAGTTCTTC	CSGMGGSVDEQFF
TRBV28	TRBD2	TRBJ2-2	TGTGCCAGCAGTCTCCAACTAGCGGGAGTCGGCACCGGGGAGCTGTTTTTT	CASSLQLAGVGTGELFF
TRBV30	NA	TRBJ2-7	TGTGCCTGTAACTCCAGGGACGAGCAGTACTTC	CACNSRDEQYF
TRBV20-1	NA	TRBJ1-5	TGCAGTCACAGAGTGGCAGGTAGCAATCAGCCCCAGCATTTT	CSHRVAGSNQPQHF
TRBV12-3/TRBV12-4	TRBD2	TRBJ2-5	TGTGCCAGCGCCGGTCGGGGGGAAGAGACCCAGTACTTC	CASAGRGEETQYF
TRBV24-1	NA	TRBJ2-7	TGTGCCACCAGTGACCCGCCGGGCAGGGGCCCCACCGGACCCCACGAGCAGTACTTC	CATSDPPGRGPTGPHEQYF
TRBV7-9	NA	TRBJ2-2	TGTGCCAGCAGTTCCCGGACGGGAGCCGGGGAGCTGTTTTTT	CASSSRTGAGELFF
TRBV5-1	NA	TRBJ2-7	TGCGCCAGCAGCGTGGGACTTCTAAGTGTCAACGAGCAGTACTTC	CASSVGLLSVNEQYF
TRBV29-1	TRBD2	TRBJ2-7	TGCAGCGTTGAAGGGGCTAGCGGGAGTGAGTACGAGCAGTACTTC	CSVEGASGSEYEQYF
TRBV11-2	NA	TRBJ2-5	TGTGCCAGCAGCTTCGATGGAGAGACCCAGTACTTC	CASSFDGETQYF
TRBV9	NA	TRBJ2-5	TGTGCCAGCAGCGCCGGGGTAGCGGAGACTCAAGAGACCCAGTACTTC	CASSAGVAETQETQYF
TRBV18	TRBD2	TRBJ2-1	TGTGCCAGCTCACCGGGGCTAGCGGGAGTCTCCAATGAGCAGTTCTTC	CASSPGLAGVSNEQFF
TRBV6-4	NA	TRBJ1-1	TGTGCCACGCTCAAGAGGGTCCGAAGGGCTGAAGCTTTCTTT	CATLKRVRRAEAFF
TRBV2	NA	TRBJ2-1	TGTGCCAGCAAACCCGGGCCTGCCTACAATGAGCAGTTCTTC	CASKPGPAYNEQFF
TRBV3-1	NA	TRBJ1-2	TGTGCCAGCAGCCAACGGGGAAACTATGGCTACACCTTC	CASSQRGNYGYTF
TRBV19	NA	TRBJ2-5	TGTGCCACCCGGGATTCCTCCCGGCAAGAGACCCAGTACTTC	CATRDSSRQETQYF
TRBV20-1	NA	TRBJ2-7	TGCAGTGCTAGATTTGGGCCACGGTCGGGGGAGCAGTACTTC	CSARFGPRSGEQYF
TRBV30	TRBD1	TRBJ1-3	TGTGCCTGGAGAACAGGGGGCCTTGGAAACACCATATATTTT	CAWRTGGLGNTIYF
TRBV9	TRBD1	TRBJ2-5	TGTGCCAGCAGCGTGAACAGGGGCGGGGAGACCCAGTACTTC	CASSVNRGGETQYF
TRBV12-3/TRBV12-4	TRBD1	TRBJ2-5	TGTGCCAGCAGTTTTGGGATAGGGAACAGGGGGCTTGAGACCCAGTACTTC	CASSFGIGNRGLETQYF
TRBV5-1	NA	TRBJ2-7	TGCGCCAGCAGCGTTCAGGGCGGTGGGAATTACGAGCAGTACTTC	CASSVQGGGNYEQYF
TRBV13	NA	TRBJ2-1	TGTGCCAGCAGCTTTGCTCCCCTTGCCGACAATGAGCAGTTCTTC	CASSFAPLADNEQFF